The 21 T cell receptor beta chains listed next were all sequenced from one sample in a study of CXCR3-negative and CXCR3-positive naive CD8 T cells. General study results and limits: Naive cells that were CXCR3-positive had more hydrophobic TRB CDR3s (compared with CXCR3-negative naive cells).

No antigen has been assigned to these receptors. The TRB libraries of cDNA were built by UMI-labeled 5' RACE. After re-calling the 5' RACE reads, TCRdb lists one entry per CDR3 protein, DNA absent. This repertoire includes under 110,000 distinct CDR3 sequences. The specimen sequenced was naive CXCR3+ CD8+ T cells from blood. As to subset: CD45RO-CCR7+CD27+CD95- naive CD8+ T cells expressing CXCR3 (TNR3+). The source is a human donor in good health. Some clones in this sample may be carry-over from other donors' samples.

V and J are TRBV29-1 and TRBJ2-7. CDR1 is SQVTM and CDR2 is ANQGSEA in the germline V gene. The CDR3 has 13 residues. The CDR3 protein is CSVVSGDSYEQYF.

The CDR3 protein is CASSPEAGRFLNYNEQFF. The chain joins TRBV11-2 to TRBJ2-1; TCRdb proposes TRBD2, but this gene call is untestable without DNA. Germline V CDR1 and CDR2: SGHAT, FQNNGV. This CDR3 region has 18 residues.

The chain links TRBV28 to TRBJ2-5. The CDR3 is 13 amino acids. CDR1 is MDHEN, CDR2 SYDVKM, per germline. CDR3 region: CASRTALEETQYF.

The V call is TRBV7-2, the J call TRBJ2-7; the TRBD1 assignment by TCRdb is unverifiable without DNA. This CDR3 is 15 amino acids long. Germline CDR1 and CDR2: SGHTA and FQGNSA. The CDR3: CASSLALGGGYEQYF.

This chain joins TRBV7-2 and TRBJ2-1. Germline values: CDR1 SGHTA, CDR2 FQGNSA. The CDR3 is 13 residues long. The CDR3: CASSAYGANEQFF.

The chain has TRBV7-2 and TRBJ2-7; the TCRdb D gene call, TRBD1, has no DNA to confirm it. Germline V gene lookup returns CDR1 SGHTA and CDR2 FQGNSA. This CDR3 has 15 residues. CDR3 sequence reads: CASSLTDNAFYEQYF. The whole variable domain, remainder taken from reference TRBV7-2 and TRBJ2-7, is GAGVSQSPSNKVTEKGKDVELRCDPISGHTALYWYRQSLGQGLEFLIYFQGNSAPDKSGLPSDRFSAERTGGSVSTLTIQRTQQEDSAVYLCASSLTDNAFYEQYFGPGTRLTVT.

The chain is built from TRBV13 and TRBJ2-1; without DNA, the TCRdb call of TRBD1 cannot be checked. The CDR3 contains 15 residues. Germline V CDR1 and CDR2: PRHDT, FYEKMQ (reference sequence). The chain's CDR3 is CASSLPTGLGNEQFF.

J is TRBJ2-7 and V is TRBV11-3; as DNA is missing, the TRBD1 call by TCRdb cannot be tested. The CDR3 is 14 residues long. Germline CDR1 is SGHNT and CDR2 is YENEEA. This chain's CDR3 is CASSATGLIYEQYF.

V usage is TRBV11-2 and J usage is TRBJ2-7; TCRdb indicates TRBD2, and absent DNA this call remains unverified. This CDR3 has 13 amino acids. Germline lookup yields CDR1 SGHAT and CDR2 FQNNGV. CDR3 amino acids: CASSPAGPFEQYF.

The V gene is TRBV9, the J gene TRBJ2-2; TCRdb picks TRBD2, but there is no DNA to check that call. Germline lookup yields CDR1 SGDLS and CDR2 YYNGEE. The CDR3 runs 16 residues. CDR3 loop: CASSPEGVKNTGELFF. Supplemented by reference TRBV9 and TRBJ2-2, the full variable domain reads DSGVTQTPKHLITATGQRVTLRCSPRSGDLSVYWYQQSLDQGLQFLIQYYNGEERAKGNILERFSAQQFPDLHSELNLSSLELGDSALYFCASSPEGVKNTGELFFGEGSRLTVL.

The chain recombines TRBV11-3 with TRBJ2-7; checking the TCRdb D call of TRBD1 is not possible without DNA. From germline, CDR1 is SGHNT and CDR2 YENEEA. The CDR3 spans 16 residues. CDR3: CASSRINRDFSYEQYF.

The chain links TRBV7-2 to TRBJ2-1. The germline CDR1 and CDR2 sequences are SGHTA and FQGNSA. The CDR3 runs to 13 residues. CDR3 sequence reads: CASSLDSYNEQFF.

The V gene is TRBV5-6, the J gene TRBJ2-5. This CDR3 is 12 amino acids long. Germline V CDR1 and CDR2: SGHDT, YYEEEE. The CDR3 sequence is CASSSVGETQYF. Full variable domain (outside the CDR3, taken from reference TRBV5-6 and TRBJ2-5): DAGVTQSPTHLIKTRGQQVTLRCSPKSGHDTVSWYQQALGQGPQFIFQYYEEEERQRGNFPDRFSGHQFPNYSSELNVNALLLGDSALYLCASSSVGETQYFGPGTRLLVL.

CDR3 loop: CASSLGVGQSSYEQYF. The rearrangement uses TRBV28 and TRBJ2-7; no DNA is available, so the TRBD1 call from TCRdb remains unchecked. Germline CDR1 MDHEN, CDR2 SYDVKM. The CDR3 runs 16 residues.

The V and J genes are TRBV6-6 and TRBJ1-1; with no DNA, the TCRdb D assignment of TRBD1 cannot be verified. In germline, CDR1 is MNHNY, CDR2 SVGAGI (reference sequence). The CDR3 covers 14 residues. This chain's CDR3 is CASSKIDRGNEAFF.

This chain joins TRBV5-1 and TRBJ2-1; TCRdb reports TRBD1, a call that lacks DNA to check it against. Germline values: CDR1 SGHRS, CDR2 YFSETQ. This CDR3 is 16 amino acids long. The CDR3 region is CASSLATGGSYNEQFF.

The chain uses TRBV19 and TRBJ2-7; TCRdb proposes TRBD1, but this gene call is untestable without DNA. This CDR3 has 15 amino acids. Germline V gene sequence: CDR1 LNHDA, CDR2 SQIVND (reference sequence). The CDR3 protein is CASSETRDRDYEQYF. Full variable domain (rest looked up from reference TRBV19 and TRBJ2-7): DGGITQSPKYLFRKEGQNVTLSCEQNLNHDAMYWYRQDPGQGLRLIYYSQIVNDFQKGDIAEGYSVSREKKESFPLTVTSAQKNPTAFYLCASSETRDRDYEQYFGPGTRLTVT.

This chain links TRBV29-1 with TRBJ2-1. The CDR3 has 15 amino acids. CDR1 is SQVTM, CDR2 ANQGSEA, per germline. CDR3: CSVEPQLETYNEQFF.

V usage is TRBV11-3 and J usage is TRBJ1-1; TCRdb designates TRBD1, a call that cannot be tested without DNA. The CDR3 consists of 17 residues. Germline V gene sequence: CDR1 SGHNT, CDR2 YENEEA. CDR3: CASSPTPAGGTDTEAFF.

This chain links TRBV6-2 or TRBV6-3 with TRBJ2-7; TCRdb calls TRBD2, which cannot be checked without DNA. The CDR3 extends over 11 amino acids. CDR1 is MNHEY, CDR2 SVGEGT, per germline. The CDR3 sequence is CATVLAYEQYF.

This rearrangement joins TRBV11-3 to TRBJ2-3; the TCRdb call, TRBD2, lacks DNA for checking. The length of the CDR3 is 18 residues. Looked up from germline, CDR1 is SGHNT and CDR2 is YENEEA. CDR3 region: CASSYDPPTSGVTDTQYF. Together with reference TRBV11-3 and TRBJ2-3, the CDR3 gives the full variable domain: EAGVVQSPRYKIIEKKQPVAFWCNPISGHNTLYWYLQNLGQGPELLIRYENEEAVDDSQLPKDRFSAERLKGVDSTLKIQPAELGDSAVYLCASSYDPPTSGVTDTQYFGPGTRLTVL.